Below, 8 T cell receptor beta chains from the same sample are listed, as sequenced in a study of response to subunit inactivated influenza vaccine. TCRdb reanalysed the RT-PCR reads using MiXCR and keeps one entry per CDR3 protein. The repertoire holds some 800,000 distinct CDR3 sequences, with approximately 21% as singletons. Sequences were derived from PBMCs from blood, sampled around 5 days after vaccination. Receptor source: a man in his fifties who received an inactivated influenza vaccine.

The rearrangement uses TRBV6-2 or TRBV6-3 and TRBJ2-4, with D perhaps assigned TRBD1 or TRBD2 (5 bases each). In germline, CDR1 is MNHEY, CDR2 SVGEGT. This CDR3 region has 15 residues. V gave up 2 bases and J gave up 9 bases, with 17 bases separating them. The CDR3 DNA reads TGTGCCAGCAGTTACGTCGGGAAAGGGGTTGTCATTCAGTACTTC. Its translation is CASSYVGKGVVIQYF.

J is TRBJ2-1 and V is TRBV20-1, with a possible D match to TRBD2 (6 bases). CDR1 is DFQATT, CDR2 SNEGSKA, per germline (reference sequence). Trimming removed 1 base from V and 14 bases from J, with 15 bases in between. The CDR3 has 12 residues. Here the CDR3 DNA reads TGCAGTGCTAGAGTGCCGGGGGACCTAAAGTTCTTC. Its protein is CSARVPGDLKFF.

This clonotype was recorded at least ten times. The genes are TRBV20-1 and TRBJ2-7; TRBD1 agrees at 9 bases. The CDR3 loop spans 15 amino acids. V lost 0 bases and J lost 3; bases outside the gene matches: 6. Germline V gene sequence: CDR1 DFQATT, CDR2 SNEGSKA (reference sequence). The CDR3 nucleotides are TGCAGTGCTAGAGATCCGGGACAGGGCGTCTACGAGCAGTACTTC. Protein product: CSARDPGQGVYEQYF.

This rearrangement joins TRBV7-2 to TRBJ1-2, with TRBD1 matching 12 bases. V lost 5 bases to trimming and J lost 4 bases; unmatched junction nucleotides: 2. This CDR3 is built from 14 residues. Germline V gene lookup returns CDR1 SGHTA and CDR2 FQGNSA. The CDR3 DNA follows: TGTGCCAGCAGCGGGGACAGGGGGCCCTATGGCTACACCTTC. It encodes CASSGDRGPYGYTF.

DNA for the CDR3: TGTGCCAGCAGTTACTCGGATCGTCTCTCCGCCACAACTGGAAACACCATATATTTT. This codes for CASSYSDRLSATTGNTIYF. J is TRBJ1-3 and V is TRBV6-5; D gene ambiguous. V lost 0 bases and J lost 2, with 20 bases in between. Germline V lookup: CDR1 MNHEY, CDR2 SVGAGI. There are 19 residues in the CDR3.

This clonotype has just a few counts. The V call is TRBV10-3, the J call TRBJ1-5, with D perhaps TRBD1 (5 bases). Trimming removed 3 bases from V and 0 bases from J, with 9 bases in between. CDR3 size: 15 residues. In germline, CDR1 is ENHRY, CDR2 SYGVKD. Here the CDR3 DNA reads TGTGCCATCAGTGATGGGGGTTTTAGCAATCAGCCCCAGCATTTT. Residues: CAISDGGFSNQPQHF.

This clonotype was counted a few times. The chain's CDR3 is CASSLFGLEQYF. For the CDR3, the DNA is TGTGCCAGCAGTTTATTTGGGTTGGAGCAGTACTTC. The rearrangement joins TRBV28 to TRBJ2-7; D remains ambiguous. V gave up 1 base and J gave up 7 bases, with 8 bases separating them. There are 12 residues in the CDR3. CDR1 and CDR2 (germline): MDHEN, SYDVKM.

DNA of the CDR3: TGTGCCAGCAGTGAGAAAATATTACAGGGATATTCCCACAATGAGCAGTTCTTC. It specifies CASSEKILQGYSHNEQFF. This chain joins TRBV6-1 and TRBJ2-1; D may be TRBD1 (6 bases). Trimming pared 3 bases from V and 5 bases from J, leaving 23 bases between. Germline CDR1 reads MNHNS; CDR2 reads SASEGT. The CDR3 covers 18 residues.